This record concerns one T cell receptor (beta chain) sequence. Per the study methods: Estimation of nucleated cell counts was performed using reference gene primer amplification. Sequencing used immunoSEQ multiplex PCR; TCRdb keeps in-frame clones, though not all of them. The V and J calls and clone size were taken over from that table, and D and trimming were inferred from the DNA. The table lists some 150,000 clones, around 85% of them singletons, with about 3% in the top ten. V was clipped by 1 base and J by 4 bases, with 13 bases between them. The CDR3 length is 15 residues. Germline V lookup: CDR1 SGHTA, CDR2 FQGTGA. The sample comes from a study of blood T cell repertoires in COVID-19. For the study at large: Samples taken during acute and convalescent COVID-19 were collected in the United States, Italy and Spain.

Specimen: peripheral blood. The V call is TRBV7-3, the J call TRBJ1-1; a possible D gene is TRBD1 (6 bases). This TCR derives from a woman older than 75 with acute or convalescent COVID-19. CDR3 sequence: CASSLIAGAVTEAFF. Written as DNA, the CDR3 is TGTGCCAGCAGCTTAATCGCAGGGGCGGTCACTGAAGCTTTCTTT.